These 26 T cell receptor beta chains were sequenced from one sample in a study of CD8+ T cells in alopecia areata. Treatment noted: oral pan-JAK inhibitor, 5-10 mg twice daily. Extraction of RNA preceded its reverse transcription into cDNA, which served as the sequencing template. Libraries were prepared by immunoSEQ multiplex PCR; TCRdb keeps only in-frame clonotypes and omits some of them. The repertoire has some 190,000 clones, about 51% of them found once; the top ten carry around 10%. The sample consisted of CD8+ T cells sorted from blood, taken around week 54, from a patient treated with tofacitinib. The receptors here all came from a human donor with alopecia areata.

The chain has TRBV27 and TRBJ1-2; D uncertain. Looked up from germline, CDR1 is MNHEY and CDR2 is SMNVEV (reference sequence). This CDR3 spans 15 amino acids. V lost 5 bases and J 8 bases, leaving 21 bases between the germline ends. In DNA, the CDR3 is TGTGCCAGCAGTCACGAAGGAGCCCTCTACGGGGGCTACACCTTC. It specifies CASSHEGALYGGYTF.

There are a few counts of this clone. The rearrangement joins TRBV7-9 to TRBJ1-2; D remains unclear. Trimming removed 11 bases at V and 4 bases at J, with 17 bases between. Germline loops: CDR1 SEHNR, CDR2 FQNEAQ (reference sequence). The length of the CDR3 is 13 residues. Written as DNA, the CDR3 is TGTGCCCTACGATCAGTGGAAGGCTATGGCTACACCTTC. Translated, it gives CALRSVEGYGYTF.

The V call is TRBV14, the J call TRBJ2-7; D is possibly TRBD2 (5 bases). There are 13 residues in the CDR3. The germline gives CDR1 SGHDN, CDR2 FVKESK. Deletions cut 0 bases from V and 4 bases from J, with 7 bases between. The CDR3: CASSQDWTYEQYF. The CDR3 DNA sequence: TGTGCCAGCAGCCAAGATTGGACTTACGAGCAGTACTTC.

This clone was found once. This chain joins TRBV2 and TRBJ1-5; 7 bases are a match to TRBD1. The CDR3 extends over 16 amino acids. From germline, CDR1 is SNHLY and CDR2 FYNNEI. The V and J ends lost 1 base and 3 bases, in that order; junction bases with no gene match: 6. CDR3 sequence: CASSEGGTEFNQPQHF. CDR3 DNA: TGTGCCAGCAGTGAAGGCGGGACAGAATTCAATCAGCCCCAGCATTTT.

The chain is built from TRBV9 and TRBJ2-1, with D tentatively TRBD1 (6 bases). From germline, CDR1 is SGDLS and CDR2 YYNGEE. The V end lost 4 bases, the J end lost 9 bases, and 17 bases lay between the germline ends. This CDR3 is 14 amino acids long. The CDR3 is CASSPGTHVSEQFF. The CDR3 bases are TGTGCCAGCAGCCCAGGGACACATGTTTCTGAGCAGTTCTTC.

The chain has TRBV30 and TRBJ2-1; TRBD1 might be the D (6 bases). The CDR3 is 13 amino acids. Trimming stripped 1 base from V and 2 bases from J, with 6 bases between. Germline CDR1 GTSNPN, CDR2 SVGIG (reference sequence). This chain's CDR3 is CAWSGDTYNEQFF. In nucleotides, the CDR3 is TGTGCCTGGAGTGGGGACACCTACAATGAGCAGTTCTTC. Together with reference TRBV30 and TRBJ2-1, the CDR3 gives the full variable domain: SQTIHQWPATLVQPVGSPLSLECTVEGTSNPNLYWYRQAAGRGLQLLFYSVGIGQISSEVPQNLSASRPQDRQFILSSKKLLLSDSGFYLCAWSGDTYNEQFFGPGTRLTVL.

The table lists this clone with a few counts. The chain has TRBV19 and TRBJ1-1, with D perhaps matching TRBD1 (5 bases). The CDR3 loop spans 15 amino acids. Germline V gene lookup returns CDR1 LNHDA and CDR2 SQIVND (reference sequence). V was cut by 5 bases and J by 4 bases, with 17 bases left in between. In DNA form, the CDR3 reads TGTGCCAGTAGTGTGGGATTTCGAGGGGCCACTGAAGCTTTCTTT. Translation gives CASSVGFRGATEAFF.

The V call is TRBV5-1, the J call TRBJ1-1; D is uncertain. V lost 0 bases, J lost 1 base, and 10 bases lay in between. This CDR3 is built from 15 residues. CDR1 is SGHRS, CDR2 YFSETQ, per germline. DNA of the CDR3: TGCGCCAGCAGCTTGGCGGGCCGACAGAACACTGAAGCTTTCTTT. Its protein is CASSLAGRQNTEAFF.

The table lists this clone with a few counts. This chain connects TRBV9 to TRBJ2-7; 9 nucleotides match TRBD1. V shed 3 bases and J 2 bases; nucleotides not matched to a gene: 0. In germline, CDR1 is SGDLS, CDR2 YYNGEE. This CDR3 contains 13 residues. Here the CDR3 reads CASSGTGAYEQYF. CDR3 nucleotide sequence: TGTGCCAGCAGCGGGACAGGGGCCTACGAGCAGTACTTC.

V and J are TRBV6-6 and TRBJ2-5, with 10 nucleotides matching TRBD1. CDR1 and CDR2 from the germline V gene are MNHNY and SVGAGI (reference sequence). This CDR3 has 14 amino acids. V shed 4 bases and J 4 bases; nucleotides not matched to a gene: 3. For the CDR3, the DNA is TGTGCCAGCAGTTGGACAGGGGGTGGAGAGACCCAGTACTTC. It codes for CASSWTGGGETQYF.

V is TRBV7-6 and J is TRBJ2-5; TRBD2 matches at 9 bases. The germline gives CDR1 SGHVS, CDR2 FNYEAQ. After removal of 5 bases from V and 5 bases from J, the junction contained 6 bases not matched to a gene. The CDR3 has 14 residues. The CDR3 here is CASSPRLAEETQYF. Here the CDR3 DNA reads TGTGCCAGCAGCCCCCGACTAGCGGAGGAGACCCAGTACTTC.

The chain recombines TRBV4-3 with TRBJ2-3; D is perhaps TRBD2 (7 bases). Trimming left V 1 base short and J 5 bases short, with 13 bases between. Per germline, CDR1 LGHNA and CDR2 YSLEER. The CDR3 is 15 residues long. CDR3 protein: CASSQVRGAGDTQYF. As DNA, the CDR3 is TGCGCCAGCAGCCAAGTTCGGGGGGCAGGAGATACGCAGTATTTT.

The genes are TRBV4-1 and TRBJ2-7, with D perhaps matching TRBD2 (7 bases). This CDR3 is built from 15 residues. The ends were cut back, 4 bases at V and 9 bases at J, with 22 bases in the middle. Germline CDR1 reads MGHRA; CDR2 reads YSYEKL. For the CDR3, the DNA is TGCGCCAGCAGCCTTTTGGGGGGGGCCCCGCCTGTGCAGTACTTC. Amino acids: CASSLLGGAPPVQYF.

This chain uses TRBV9 with TRBJ2-2, with D uncertain. The CDR3 sequence is 13 residues long. The V gene lost 0 bases and the J gene lost 5 bases, with 5 bases spanning the gap. CDR1 is SGDLS, CDR2 YYNGEE, per germline. The CDR3 reads CASSVGKTGELFF. CDR3 coding DNA: TGTGCCAGCAGCGTAGGGAAGACCGGGGAGCTGTTTTTT.

This clone was seen only once. CDR3 sequence reads: CASSTGVAGGPYNEQFF. CDR3 sequence (DNA): TGTGCCAGCAGCACCGGGGTAGCGGGGGGGCCGTACAATGAGCAGTTCTTC. This rearrangement joins TRBV9 to TRBJ2-1, with 11 positions matching TRBD2. The CDR3 loop spans 17 amino acids. Germline V gene data show CDR1 as SGDLS and CDR2 as YYNGEE. V shed 4 bases, J shed 4 bases, and the junction held 10 bases outside the gene matches.

This CDR3 is CASSQDYGSPLHF. In DNA, the CDR3 is TGTGCCAGCAGCCAAGATTATGGTTCACCCCTCCACTTT. This chain joins TRBV14 and TRBJ1-6; D not resolved. Germline V lookup: CDR1 SGHDN, CDR2 FVKESK. The CDR3 has 13 residues. V lost 0 bases and J 9 bases, leaving 6 bases between the germline ends.

V usage is TRBV7-8 and J usage is TRBJ1-1; D is unclear. Germline assignment: CDR1 SGHVS and CDR2 FQNEAQ. The CDR3 is made up of 13 amino acids. Trimming left V 4 bases short and J 8 bases short, with 14 bases between. The CDR3 coding sequence is TGTGCCAGCAGCTCTCCGTGGCAGGAAGAAGCTTTCTTT. It specifies CASSSPWQEEAFF.

On this clone: Distinct nucleotide sequences in the sample also encode this CDR3. CDR3 amino acids: CASSLDGYGYTF. The CDR3 DNA sequence: TGTGCCAGCAGTTTAGATGGCTATGGCTACACCTTC. The chain is built from TRBV27 and TRBJ1-2; unclear D gene. With 2 bases removed from V and 4 bases from J, the gap between germline ends came to 5 bases. Germline V gene data show CDR1 as MNHEY and CDR2 as SMNVEV (reference sequence). This CDR3 has 12 amino acids.

In this sample, this clone turned up a few times. V gene TRBV29-1 combines with J gene TRBJ2-3; no definite D call. Germline V lookup: CDR1 SQVTM, CDR2 ANQGSEA. The V end lost 4 bases, the J end lost 3 bases, and 11 bases lay between the germline ends. The CDR3 spans 13 residues. CDR3 in DNA: TGCAGCGTTGGGGCAGTAAGGACAGATACGCAGTATTTT. It specifies CSVGAVRTDTQYF.

The V and J genes are TRBV9 and TRBJ1-1, with TRBD1 matching 10 bases. Germline CDR1 reads SGDLS; CDR2 reads YYNGEE. This CDR3 spans 18 amino acids. V lost 0 bases and J lost 0; bases outside the gene matches: 8. CDR3 nucleotide sequence: TGTGCCAGCAGCGTAGAGCCATGGGGACAGGGGATGAACACTGAAGCTTTCTTT. Translated, it gives CASSVEPWGQGMNTEAFF.

The table lists this clone with a count of one. The genes are TRBV4-3 and TRBJ1-1, with D possibly matching TRBD1 (6 bases). The V and J ends lost 1 base and 1 base respectively, with 13 bases between them. Germline V gives CDR1 LGHNA, CDR2 YSLEER. The CDR3 length is 16 residues. The CDR3 nucleotides are TGCGCCAGCAGCCAAGGCCAGGGGTGGGAGAACACTGAAGCTTTCTTT. Protein product: CASSQGQGWENTEAFF.

CDR3: CAWSRPPSGGAHNEQFF. As DNA, the CDR3 is TGTGCCTGGAGCCGTCCCCCTAGCGGGGGGGCACACAATGAGCAGTTCTTC. The chain employs TRBV30 and TRBJ2-1; 12 bases line up with TRBD2. The CDR3 has 17 amino acids. Looked up from germline, CDR1 is GTSNPN and CDR2 is SVGIG (reference sequence). V lost 3 bases to trimming and J lost 5 bases; unmatched junction nucleotides: 11.

The chain is built from TRBV2 and TRBJ1-4; 7 bases are a match to TRBD1. Germline CDR1 and CDR2: SNHLY and FYNNEI. The CDR3 is 14 residues long. V shed 4 bases, J shed 8 bases, and the junction held 7 bases outside the gene matches. The CDR3 DNA is TGTGCCAGCAGTGGTAGACAGGGTCGGGAAAAACTGTTTTTT. Translation: CASSGRQGREKLFF. The complete variable domain, with remaining parts taken from reference TRBV2 and TRBJ1-4, reads EPEVTQTPSHQVTQMGQEVILRCVPISNHLYFYWYRQILGQKVEFLVSFYNNEISEKSEIFDDQFSVERPDGSNFTLKIRSTKLEDSAMYFCASSGRQGREKLFFGSGTQLSVL.

V gene TRBV27 combines with J gene TRBJ2-7, with 7 bases identical to TRBD1. J gave up 4 bases and V 6 bases, and 3 bases lay outside the gene matches. CDR3 size: 12 residues. Looked up from germline, CDR1 is MNHEY and CDR2 is SMNVEV (reference sequence). CDR3 nucleotides: TGTGCCAGCAGCTACAGGGGATACGAGCAGTACTTC. It is translated as CASSYRGYEQYF.

J is TRBJ1-4 and V is TRBV27, with 7 bases matching TRBD1. The CDR3 totals 14 residues. Germline CDR1 is MNHEY and CDR2 is SMNVEV (reference sequence). V was pared by 5 bases and J by 1 base, with 1 base of the junction left unmatched. The CDR3 protein is CASSHRGTNEKLFF. In DNA, the CDR3 is TGTGCCAGCAGTCACAGGGGAACTAATGAAAAACTGTTTTTT.

This clone has a handful of counts. The J gene is TRBJ1-1, the V gene TRBV29-1, with unresolved D. This CDR3 comprises 13 residues. CDR1 and CDR2 (germline): SQVTM, ANQGSEA. The ends were cut back, 5 bases at V and 2 bases at J, with 12 bases in the middle. CDR3 region: CSVNRDPNTEAFF. The CDR3 nucleotides read TGCAGCGTTAATCGCGACCCAAACACTGAAGCTTTCTTT.